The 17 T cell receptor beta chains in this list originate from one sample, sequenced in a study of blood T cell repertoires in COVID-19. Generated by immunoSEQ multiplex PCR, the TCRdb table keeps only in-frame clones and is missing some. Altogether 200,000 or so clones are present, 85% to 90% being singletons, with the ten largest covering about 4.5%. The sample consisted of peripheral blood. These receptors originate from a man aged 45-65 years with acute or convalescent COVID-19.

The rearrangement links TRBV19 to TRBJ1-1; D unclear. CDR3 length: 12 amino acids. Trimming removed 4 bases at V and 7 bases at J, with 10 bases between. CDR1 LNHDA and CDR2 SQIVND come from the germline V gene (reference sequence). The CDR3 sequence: CASSKTKYEAFF. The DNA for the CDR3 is TGTGCCAGTAGTAAAACAAAGTATGAAGCTTTCTTT.

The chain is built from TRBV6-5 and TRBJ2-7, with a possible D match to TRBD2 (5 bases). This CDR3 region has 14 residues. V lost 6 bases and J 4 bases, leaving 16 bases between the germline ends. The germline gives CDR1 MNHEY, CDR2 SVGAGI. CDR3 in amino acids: CASRDPGNKYEQYF. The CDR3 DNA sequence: TGTGCCAGCAGGGACCCGGGGAACAAGTACGAGCAGTACTTC.

The chain's CDR3 is CASSTRGNQPQHF. CDR3 DNA sequence: TGTGCCAGCAGTACAAGGGGTAATCAGCCCCAGCATTTT. This chain uses TRBV12-3 or TRBV12-4 with TRBJ1-5; possibly TRBD1 for D (5 bases). The ends were cut back, 5 bases at V and 4 bases at J, with 9 bases in the middle. CDR3 length equals 13 residues.

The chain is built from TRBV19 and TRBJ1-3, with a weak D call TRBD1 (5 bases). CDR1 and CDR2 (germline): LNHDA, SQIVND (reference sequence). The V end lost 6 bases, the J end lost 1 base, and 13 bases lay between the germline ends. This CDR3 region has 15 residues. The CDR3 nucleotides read TGTGCCAGTAGAGGGAATACAGGTTCTGGAAACACCATATATTTT. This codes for CASRGNTGSGNTIYF.

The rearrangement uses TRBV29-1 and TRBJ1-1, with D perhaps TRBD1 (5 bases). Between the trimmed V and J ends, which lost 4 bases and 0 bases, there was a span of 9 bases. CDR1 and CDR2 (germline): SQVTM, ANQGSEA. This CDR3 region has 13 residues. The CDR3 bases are TGCAGCGTTGCCCAGACAGTGAACACTGAAGCTTTCTTT. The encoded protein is CSVAQTVNTEAFF.

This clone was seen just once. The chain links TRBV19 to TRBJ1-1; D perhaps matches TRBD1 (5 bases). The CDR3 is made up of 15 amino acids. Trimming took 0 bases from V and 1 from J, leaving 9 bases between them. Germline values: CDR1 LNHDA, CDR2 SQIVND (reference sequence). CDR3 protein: CASSIDDSQNTEAFF. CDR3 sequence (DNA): TGTGCCAGTAGTATAGATGACAGCCAGAACACTGAAGCTTTCTTT.

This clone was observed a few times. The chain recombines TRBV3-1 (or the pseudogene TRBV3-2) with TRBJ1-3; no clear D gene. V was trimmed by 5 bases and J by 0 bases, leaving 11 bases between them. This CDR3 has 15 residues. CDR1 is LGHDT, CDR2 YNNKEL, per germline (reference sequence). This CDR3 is CASSWRATSGNTIYF. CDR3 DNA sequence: TGTGCCAGCAGCTGGCGGGCGACCTCTGGAAACACCATATATTTT.

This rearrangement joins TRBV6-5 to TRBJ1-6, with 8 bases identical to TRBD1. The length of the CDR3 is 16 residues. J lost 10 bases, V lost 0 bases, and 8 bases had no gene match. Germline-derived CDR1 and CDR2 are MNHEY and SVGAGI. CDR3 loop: CASSYSYRGEGSPLHF. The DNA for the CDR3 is TGTGCCAGCAGTTACTCATACAGGGGGGAAGGATCACCCCTCCACTTT.

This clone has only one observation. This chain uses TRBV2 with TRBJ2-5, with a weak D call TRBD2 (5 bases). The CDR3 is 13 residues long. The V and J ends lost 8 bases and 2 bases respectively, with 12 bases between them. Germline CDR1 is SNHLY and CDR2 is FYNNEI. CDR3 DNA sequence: TGTGCCAGCCACAACGGGGTTCAAGAGACCCAGTACTTC. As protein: CASHNGVQETQYF.

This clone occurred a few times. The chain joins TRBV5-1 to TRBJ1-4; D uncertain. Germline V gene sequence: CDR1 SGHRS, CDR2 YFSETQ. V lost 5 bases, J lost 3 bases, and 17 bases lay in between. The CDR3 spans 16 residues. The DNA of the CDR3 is TGCGCCAGCAGTTCCGGCACCGGGCGGGCTAATGAAAAACTGTTTTTT. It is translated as CASSSGTGRANEKLFF.

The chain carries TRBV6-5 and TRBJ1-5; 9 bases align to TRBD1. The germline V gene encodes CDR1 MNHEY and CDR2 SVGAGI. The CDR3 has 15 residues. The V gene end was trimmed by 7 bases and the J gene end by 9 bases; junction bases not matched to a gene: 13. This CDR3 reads CASKRTGEASGPQHF. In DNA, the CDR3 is TGTGCCAGCAAAAGGACAGGGGAGGCCTCTGGGCCCCAGCATTTT.

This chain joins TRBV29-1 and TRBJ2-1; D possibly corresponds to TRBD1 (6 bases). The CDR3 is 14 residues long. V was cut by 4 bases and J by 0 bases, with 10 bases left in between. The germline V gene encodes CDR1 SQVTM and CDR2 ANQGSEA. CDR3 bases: TGCAGCGTTGCAGGGGCAAGCTCCTACAATGAGCAGTTCTTC. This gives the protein CSVAGASSYNEQFF.

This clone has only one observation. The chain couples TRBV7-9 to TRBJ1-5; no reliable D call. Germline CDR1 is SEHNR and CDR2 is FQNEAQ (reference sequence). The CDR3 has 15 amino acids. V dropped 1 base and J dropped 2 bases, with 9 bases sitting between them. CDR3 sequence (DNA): TGTGCCAGCAGCTTAGGCGAACTAGGCAATCAGCCCCAGCATTTT. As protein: CASSLGELGNQPQHF.

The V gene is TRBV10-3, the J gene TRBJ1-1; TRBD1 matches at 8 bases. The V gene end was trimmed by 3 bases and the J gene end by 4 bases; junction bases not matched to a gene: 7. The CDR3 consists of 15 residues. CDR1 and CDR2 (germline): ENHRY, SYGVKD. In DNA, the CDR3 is TGTGCCATCAGTGACTTCCACAGGGGGGGCACTGAAGCTTTCTTT. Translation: CAISDFHRGGTEAFF.

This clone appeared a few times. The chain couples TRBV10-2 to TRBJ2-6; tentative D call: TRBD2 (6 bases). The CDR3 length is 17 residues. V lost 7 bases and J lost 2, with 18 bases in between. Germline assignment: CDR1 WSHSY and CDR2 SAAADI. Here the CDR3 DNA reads TGCGCCAGCAACCCGGAGGGCTTCAAGCCTGGGGCCAACGTCCTGACTTTC. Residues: CASNPEGFKPGANVLTF.

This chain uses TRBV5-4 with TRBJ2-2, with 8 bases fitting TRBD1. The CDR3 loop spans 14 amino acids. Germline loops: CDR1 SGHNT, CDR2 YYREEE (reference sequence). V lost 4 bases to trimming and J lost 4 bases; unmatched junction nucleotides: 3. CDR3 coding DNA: TGTGCCAGCAGCCAGACAGGGGTCACCGGGGAGCTGTTTTTT. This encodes CASSQTGVTGELFF.

CDR3 sequence: CASSSGQGGYNEQFF. The CDR3 region has the DNA TGTGCCAGCAGCTCAGGACAGGGGGGTTACAATGAGCAGTTCTTC. The V gene is TRBV11-2, the J gene TRBJ2-1; TRBD1 agrees at 10 bases. The CDR3 consists of 15 residues. CDR1 SGHAT and CDR2 FQNNGV come from the germline V gene. V dropped 4 bases and J dropped 4; count of bases not matched to a gene: 4.